This T cell receptor (beta chain) comes out of a study of human T cells and chemical hapten exposure. Study information: On the upper back, patch tests were applied with 0.01% DPC and read at 6 days.

Sample time point: pre-sensitization, week 0. Treatment specified: therapeutic diphenylcyclopropenone sensitization with weekly scalp DPC. Library preparation tagged each individual cDNA molecule with a unique molecular identifier. One entry per CDR3 protein results from TCRdb running MiXCR on the RACE reads. The sample holds around 350,000 distinct CDR3 sequences; about 5.4% are singletons and the top ten take approximately 8.2%. This clonotype turned up a few times. The V and J ends lost 2 bases and 7 bases respectively, with 15 bases between them. The CDR3 sequence is 15 residues long. Germline V lookup: CDR1 MNHNS, CDR2 SASEGT.

Material: whole blood, obtained in connection with sensitization to the hapten diphenylcyclopropenone (DPC). The TCR originated in a woman younger than 30 with alopecia areata. Some clones in this sample may be carry-over from other donors' samples. This chain joins TRBV6-1 and TRBJ1-5; D is undetermined. The CDR3 loop is CASSETWGREQPQHF. DNA of the CDR3: TGTGCCAGCAGTGAAACTTGGGGTCGGGAGCAGCCCCAGCATTTT.